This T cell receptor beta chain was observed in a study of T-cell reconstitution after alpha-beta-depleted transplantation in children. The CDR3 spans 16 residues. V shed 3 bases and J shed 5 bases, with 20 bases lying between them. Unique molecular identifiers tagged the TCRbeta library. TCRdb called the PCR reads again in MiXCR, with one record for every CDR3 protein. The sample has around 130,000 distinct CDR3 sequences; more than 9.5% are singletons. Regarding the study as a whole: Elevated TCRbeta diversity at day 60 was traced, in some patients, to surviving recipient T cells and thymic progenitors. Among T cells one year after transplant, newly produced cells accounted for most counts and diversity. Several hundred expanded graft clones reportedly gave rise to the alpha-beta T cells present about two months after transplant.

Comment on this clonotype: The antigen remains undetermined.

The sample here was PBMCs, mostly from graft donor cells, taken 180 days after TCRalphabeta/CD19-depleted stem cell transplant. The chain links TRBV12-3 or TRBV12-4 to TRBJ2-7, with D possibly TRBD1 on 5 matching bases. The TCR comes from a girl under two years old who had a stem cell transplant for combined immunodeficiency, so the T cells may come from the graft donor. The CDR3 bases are TGTGCCAGCAGTTTCTCTTTGGGGCAGGGCGACCACGAGCAGTACTTC. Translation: CASSFSLGQGDHEQYF.